Each of the 14 T cell receptor beta chains below was sequenced from the same sample in a study of patients and donors after allogeneic stem cell transplantation. From the RT-PCR reads, TCRdb called clonotypes with MiXCR, one entry per CDR3 protein. The sample shows about 400,000 distinct CDR3 sequences, approximately 16% of them seen only once. Material: blood, either unsorted or a sorted T cell fraction (not recorded which). These receptors all stem from a human donor who was either an allogeneic HSCT recipient or a stem cell or donor lymphocyte infusion donor (not recorded which). It is not recorded whose cells these are; they may come from a transplant donor.

In its sample, this clonotype was seen a few times. The V call is TRBV24-1, the J call TRBJ1-2, with a tentative D call TRBD1 (5 bases). CDR1 KGHDR and CDR2 SFDVKD come from the germline V gene. Trimming took off 5 bases at V and 6 bases at J, with 9 bases between the two ends. The CDR3 is 12 residues long. CDR3 coding DNA: TGTGCCACCAGTGGGGGGAAACATGGCTACACCTTC. It specifies CATSGGKHGYTF.

This clonotype was seen repeatedly, ten times or more. A junction boundary mismatches the germline segment, possibly from a read error. The CDR3 bases are TGTGCCAGCAGTGTAGGAGATACGCAGTATTTT. This translates into CASSVGDTQYF. The chain employs TRBV9 and TRBJ2-3; D ambiguous. The CDR3 has 11 residues. In germline, CDR1 is SGDLS, CDR2 YYNGEE.

This rearrangement joins TRBV7-9 to TRBJ1-1; D not certain. The CDR3 sequence is 13 residues long. V was clipped by 0 bases and J by 8 bases, with 10 bases between them. Germline lookup yields CDR1 SEHNR and CDR2 FQNEAQ (reference sequence). In DNA, the CDR3 is TGTGCCAGCAGCTTAGCTCTTGGTGGCGAAGCTTTCTTT. This sequence encodes CASSLALGGEAFF.

V gene TRBV7-9 combines with J gene TRBJ2-7; no definite D call. This CDR3 comprises 14 residues. From germline, CDR1 is SEHNR and CDR2 FQNEAQ (reference sequence). Trimming took off 5 bases at V and 3 bases at J, with 14 bases between the two ends. The CDR3 DNA sequence: TGTGCCAGCAGCCCCGACCGAATGCTCTACGAGCAGTACTTC. Translating it yields CASSPDRMLYEQYF.

The rearrangement uses TRBV6-1 and TRBJ1-2; tentative D call: TRBD1 (5 bases). The V gene lost 2 bases and the J gene lost 8 bases, with 9 bases spanning the gap. The CDR3 is made up of 12 amino acids. The germline CDR1 and CDR2 sequences are MNHNS and SASEGT. The CDR3 is CASSETGGGYTF. The CDR3 coding sequence is TGTGCCAGCAGTGAAACGGGGGGGGGCTACACCTTC.

The chain recombines TRBV29-1 with TRBJ1-4; the D gene is possibly TRBD1 (5 bases). The V gene's germline CDR1 is SQVTM and CDR2 ANQGSEA. This CDR3 comprises 14 residues. The V and J ends lost 4 bases and 3 bases respectively, with 12 bases between them. The CDR3 is CSVGLGAPNEKLFF. The CDR3 region has the DNA TGCAGCGTTGGTCTAGGGGCGCCTAATGAAAAACTGTTTTTT.

The gene calls are TRBV28 and TRBJ2-1, with 11 bases that match TRBD2. The CDR3 length is 16 residues. Looked up from germline, CDR1 is MDHEN and CDR2 is SYDVKM. V shed 4 bases, J shed 2 bases, and the junction held 4 bases outside the gene matches. The CDR3 DNA reads as TGTGCCAGCAGTTCACTAGCGGGAGAAACCTACAATGAGCAGTTCTTC. This codes for CASSSLAGETYNEQFF.

This clonotype has just a few counts. The rearrangement uses TRBV30 and TRBJ2-5, with D possibly matching TRBD2 (6 bases). Trimming stripped 0 bases from V and 5 bases from J, with 7 bases between. Germline CDR1 GTSNPN, CDR2 SVGIG (reference sequence). The CDR3 consists of 12 residues. The CDR3, as DNA: TGTGCCTGGAGTGTCCGGGAGGAGACCCAGTACTTC. Its translation: CAWSVREETQYF.

The chain links TRBV5-1 to TRBJ2-5; no definite D call. Germline V gene sequence: CDR1 SGHRS, CDR2 YFSETQ. With 1 base removed from V and 0 bases from J, the gap between germline ends came to 13 bases. The CDR3 extends over 16 amino acids. CDR3 coding DNA: TGCGCCAGCAGCTTGTTCTTCGAACTCTACCAAGAGACCCAGTACTTC. It is translated as CASSLFFELYQETQYF.

This clonotype has more than one count but fewer than ten. The J gene is TRBJ2-7, the V gene TRBV20-1; tentative D call: TRBD2 (5 bases). The V end was cut by 0 bases, the J end by 2 bases, with 14 bases between. The CDR3 length is 15 residues. Germline CDR1 DFQATT, CDR2 SNEGSKA (reference sequence). In DNA, the CDR3 is TGCAGTGCTAGAGAGGTTAGCGCCCGCCCCTACGAGCAGTACTTC. Residues: CSAREVSARPYEQYF.

V usage is TRBV5-6 and J usage is TRBJ2-5; TRBD1 matches at 9 bases. This CDR3 has 17 amino acids. V lost 4 bases and J lost 2; bases outside the gene matches: 12. CDR1 and CDR2 from the germline V gene are SGHDT and YYEEEE. The CDR3 region has the DNA TGTGCCAGCAGCCGGACCCACCTCGACAGGGGGCAAGAGACCCAGTACTTC. This gives the protein CASSRTHLDRGQETQYF.

The gene calls are TRBV2 and TRBJ1-1; D not certain. This CDR3 has 11 residues. The V gene's germline CDR1 is SNHLY and CDR2 FYNNEI. V lost 7 bases and J 7 bases, leaving 10 bases between the germline ends. The CDR3 DNA is TGTGCCAGCACGTCCCGAGTTGAAGCTTTCTTT. Protein sequence: CASTSRVEAFF.

The J gene is TRBJ2-7, the V gene TRBV5-1, with TRBD1 matching over 8 bases. Looked up from germline, CDR1 is SGHRS and CDR2 is YFSETQ. V shed 5 bases, J shed 5 bases, and the junction held 6 bases outside the gene matches. The CDR3 covers 13 residues. The CDR3 loop reads CASSQDRGNEQYF. Written as DNA, the CDR3 is TGCGCCAGCAGTCAAGACAGGGGAAACGAGCAGTACTTC.

The J gene is TRBJ2-1, the V gene TRBV27; D may be TRBD2 (7 bases). Between the trimmed V and J ends, which lost 6 bases and 8 bases, there was a span of 8 bases. Germline-derived CDR1 and CDR2 are MNHEY and SMNVEV (reference sequence). The CDR3 has 11 amino acids. In DNA form, the CDR3 reads TGTGCCAGCAGCGGGGGGCATGAGCAGTTCTTC. Its protein is CASSGGHEQFF.